This T cell receptor (beta chain) was identified during a study of shared clonotypes between healthy human individuals. Across the whole study: A couple of women and three men aged 18 to 49 made up the donors.

Here immunoSEQ multiplex PCR was the method, and the copy in TCRdb shows in-frame clones only, minus some. This sample has 600,000 to 750,000 clones, with just under 75% found just once. Study-wide results and caveats: At large depth, rarefaction still showed sorted-subset sequencing to be incomplete.

A word on this clone: The antigen is unknown.

Donors comprised only Caucasian adults living in Nashville, Tennessee. CD45RA+ naive and CD45RA-negative memory subsets were separated from CD4+ cells. From germline, CDR1 is SGHRS and CDR2 YFSETQ. This CDR3 comprises 13 residues. The V gene lost 2 bases and the J gene lost 3 bases, with 8 bases spanning the gap. V gene TRBV5-1 combines with J gene TRBJ1-2; D is possibly TRBD1 (5 bases). The sequencing input was memory CD4+ T cells sorted from blood. Regarding subset: CD45RA-negative fraction. This TCR came from a woman in her twenties or thirties in good health. The CDR3 is CASSFTGDYGYTF. For the CDR3, the DNA is TGCGCCAGCAGCTTTACAGGAGACTATGGCTACACCTTC.